These 27 T cell receptor beta chains came from one sample sequenced in a study of T cell responses to AZD1222 COVID-19 vaccine. Produced via immunoSEQ multiplex PCR; TCRdb's table is partial and in-frame only. Among 95,000 to 120,000 clones listed, approximately 86% were seen once. Sequences were derived from peripheral blood, sampled on day 0 of AZD1222 vaccination. Receptor source: an adult in good health.

J is TRBJ1-4 and V is TRBV10-1; D perhaps matches TRBD1 (6 bases). This CDR3 has 14 amino acids. V lost 6 bases to trimming and J lost 3 bases, with 11 bases between them. Germline assignment: CDR1 WNHNN and CDR2 SYGVQD (reference sequence). The CDR3 is CASSETGANEKLFF. The CDR3 nucleotides read TGCGCCAGCAGCGAGACAGGAGCTAATGAAAAACTGTTTTTT.

Concerning this clone: This same CDR3 is encoded by further DNA sequences in the sample. This chain uses TRBV18 with TRBJ2-1; possibly TRBD1 for D (6 bases). CDR1 is KGHSH, CDR2 LQKENI, per germline. This CDR3 has 14 residues. Trimming stripped 3 bases from V and 5 bases from J, with 11 bases between. CDR3 protein: CASSPSGADNEQFF. DNA of the CDR3: TGTGCCAGCTCACCGTCAGGGGCTGACAATGAGCAGTTCTTC.

This chain connects TRBV28 to TRBJ1-2; D uncertain. This CDR3 is 12 amino acids long. With 6 bases removed from V and 8 bases from J, the gap between germline ends came to 13 bases. Germline V gene lookup returns CDR1 MDHEN and CDR2 SYDVKM. CDR3 in amino acids: CASSSGRGGYTF. CDR3 bases: TGTGCCAGCAGCAGTGGACGAGGAGGCTACACCTTC.

This chain links TRBV12-3 or TRBV12-4 with TRBJ1-5; D remains ambiguous. The CDR3 extends over 13 amino acids. V was shortened by 6 bases and J by 6 bases, with 12 bases between the two germline ends. CDR3 sequence reads: CASRRTAAQPQHF. CDR3 DNA sequence: TGTGCCAGCAGACGGACGGCGGCTCAGCCCCAGCATTTT.

This rearrangement joins TRBV4-2 to TRBJ1-2; D is perhaps TRBD1 (6 bases). The germline CDR1 and CDR2 sequences are LGHNA and YNFKEQ. V lost 1 base and J 2 bases, leaving 11 bases between the germline ends. This CDR3 region has 15 residues. Here the CDR3 reads CASSQGEDRNYGYTF. Written as DNA, the CDR3 is TGTGCCAGCAGCCAAGGGGAGGACAGAAACTATGGCTACACCTTC.

This clone was seen more than once but under ten times. This chain joins TRBV12-3 or TRBV12-4 and TRBJ1-1; unclear D gene. The ends were cut back, 1 base at V and 7 bases at J, with 4 bases in the middle. The CDR3 is made up of 11 amino acids. The chain's CDR3 is CASSLGLEAFF. The CDR3 DNA sequence: TGTGCCAGCAGTTTAGGGCTTGAAGCTTTCTTT.

The rearrangement links TRBV2 to TRBJ1-5; no reliable D call. Germline V gene sequence: CDR1 SNHLY, CDR2 FYNNEI. V was trimmed by 4 bases and J by 2 bases, leaving 12 bases between them. The CDR3 has 15 amino acids. The CDR3 loop is CASSVGGLGNQPQHF. CDR3 DNA: TGTGCCAGCAGTGTAGGCGGACTAGGCAATCAGCCCCAGCATTTT.

The genes are TRBV6-1 and TRBJ1-2; TRBD1 matches at 11 bases. CDR1 MNHNS and CDR2 SASEGT come from the germline V gene. Unmatched junction bases numbered 2, after V lost 1 base and J lost 4 bases. The CDR3 is 15 residues long. The CDR3 sequence: CASSEVGQGVYGYTF. CDR3 nucleotide sequence: TGTGCCAGCAGTGAAGTGGGACAGGGGGTCTATGGCTACACCTTC.

The table lists this clone with a count of one. V usage is TRBV5-1 and J usage is TRBJ2-3; 9 positions match TRBD2. This CDR3 is built from 16 residues. The V segment lost 0 bases and the J segment 1 base; nucleotides outside the gene matches: 3. Looked up from germline, CDR1 is SGHRS and CDR2 is YFSETQ. The DNA of the CDR3 is TGCGCCAGCAGCTTGGGTAGCGGGGGTGGCACAGATACGCAGTATTTT. This codes for CASSLGSGGGTDTQYF. Together with reference TRBV5-1 and TRBJ2-3, the CDR3 gives the full variable domain: KAGVTQTPRYLIKTRGQQVTLSCSPISGHRSVSWYQQTPGQGLQFLFEYFSETQRNKGNFPGRFSGRQFSNSRSEMNVSTLELGDSALYLCASSLGSGGGTDTQYFGPGTRLTVL.

The genes are TRBV19 and TRBJ2-3; the match to TRBD2 covers 8 bases. Looked up from germline, CDR1 is LNHDA and CDR2 is SQIVND (reference sequence). Trimming at V came to 7 bases and at J to 0 bases, leaving 9 bases not matched to a gene. The CDR3 spans 16 residues. The CDR3 bases are TGTGCCAGTACCCGGGGGGGACGTCCTAGCACAGATACGCAGTATTTT. Translated: CASTRGGRPSTDTQYF.

This clone was found once. This rearrangement joins TRBV10-3 to TRBJ2-7; 7 positions match TRBD1. Germline V gene lookup returns CDR1 ENHRY and CDR2 SYGVKD. J was trimmed by 3 bases and V by 10 bases; bases with no gene match: 15. The CDR3 is 15 residues long. CDR3 sequence reads: CATLGQGEMNYEQYF. DNA for the CDR3: TGTGCCACTCTGGGGCAGGGGGAAATGAACTACGAGCAGTACTTC.

This clone was found once. V gene TRBV28 combines with J gene TRBJ1-5; 7 bases line up with TRBD1. The CDR3 has 15 residues. CDR1 is MDHEN and CDR2 is SYDVKM in the germline V gene. The V gene end was trimmed by 3 bases and the J gene end by 3 bases; junction bases not matched to a gene: 5. In DNA, the CDR3 is TGTGCCAGCAGTTTTTCAGGGGGTCACAATCAGCCCCAGCATTTT. Its translation is CASSFSGGHNQPQHF.

CDR3 in amino acids: CASSPGLNSPLHF. The CDR3 DNA is TGTGCCAGCAGCCCAGGGTTGAATTCACCCCTCCACTTT. This rearrangement joins TRBV3-1 (or the pseudogene TRBV3-2) to TRBJ1-6, with D perhaps matching TRBD1 (5 bases). V dropped 4 bases and J dropped 7 bases, with 8 bases sitting between them. This CDR3 has 13 residues. CDR1 and CDR2 (germline): LGHDT, YNNKEL (reference sequence).

This rearrangement joins TRBV28 to TRBJ2-6, with 8 bases matching TRBD1. The V gene end was trimmed by 7 bases and the J gene end by 2 bases; junction bases not matched to a gene: 10. Germline assignment: CDR1 MDHEN and CDR2 SYDVKM. The CDR3 sequence is 17 residues long. For the CDR3, the DNA is TGTGCCAGCACCAAACAGGGGGGAAGGACTGGGGCCAACGTCCTGACTTTC. Residues: CASTKQGGRTGANVLTF. Full variable domain (rest looked up from reference TRBV28 and TRBJ2-6): DVKVTQSSRYLVKRTGEKVFLECVQDMDHENMFWYRQDPGLGLRLIYFSYDVKMKEKGDIPEGYSVSREKKERFSLILESASTNQTSMYLCASTKQGGRTGANVLTFGAGSRLTVL.

This chain links TRBV5-1 with TRBJ2-3; D possibly corresponds to TRBD2 (6 bases). V was shortened by 5 bases and J by 0 bases, with 16 bases between the two germline ends. In germline, CDR1 is SGHRS, CDR2 YFSETQ. The CDR3 runs 16 residues. CDR3 region: CASREASAASTDTQYF. The CDR3 region has the DNA TGCGCCAGCAGGGAGGCTAGCGCTGCTAGCACAGATACGCAGTATTTT.

In this sample, this clone turned up a few times. V gene TRBV6-2 or TRBV6-3 combines with J gene TRBJ2-5; 10 nucleotides line up with TRBD2. V gave up 5 bases and J gave up 6 bases; unmatched junction bases: 6. Germline assignment: CDR1 MNHEY and CDR2 SVGEGT. The CDR3 runs 14 residues. CDR3 DNA: TGTGCCAGCAGTGCTAGCGGGGGCTCGCAGACCCAGTACTTC. Protein product: CASSASGGSQTQYF.

The V and J genes are TRBV28 and TRBJ1-2; D remains unclear. The CDR3 loop spans 14 amino acids. V was trimmed by 6 bases and J by 7 bases, leaving 18 bases between them. Germline V gene lookup returns CDR1 MDHEN and CDR2 SYDVKM. CDR3 region: CASRVSGSNGGYTF. CDR3 DNA: TGTGCCAGCAGGGTGAGCGGTTCGAACGGTGGCTACACCTTC.

J is TRBJ1-1 and V is TRBV10-3; D ambiguous. The CDR3 length is 13 residues. Germline CDR1 is ENHRY and CDR2 is SYGVKD. V lost 4 bases, J lost 7 bases, and 13 bases lay in between. The CDR3 region is CAISASGQGEAFF. The DNA for the CDR3 is TGTGCCATCAGTGCCTCCGGCCAAGGTGAAGCTTTCTTT.

The genes are TRBV7-2 and TRBJ2-3, with 9 bases aligning to TRBD2. CDR3 size: 12 residues. Losses at the gene ends were 5 bases for V and 11 bases for J; bases not matched to a gene: 5. Germline CDR1 and CDR2: SGHTA and FQGNSA. CDR3 in DNA: TGTGCCAGCAGCATCATGACTAGCGGGCAGTATTTT. Amino acids: CASSIMTSGQYF. Drawing the rest from reference TRBV7-2 and TRBJ2-3, the complete variable domain is GAGVSQSPSNKVTEKGKDVELRCDPISGHTALYWYRQSLGQGLEFLIYFQGNSAPDKSGLPSDRFSAERTGGSVSTLTIQRTQQEDSAVYLCASSIMTSGQYFGPGTRLTVL.

The chain recombines TRBV6-5 with TRBJ1-6, with unresolved D. Germline loops: CDR1 MNHEY, CDR2 SVGAGI. Trimming removed 2 bases from V and 0 bases from J, with 8 bases in between. This CDR3 has 16 amino acids. CDR3: CASSYTESSYNSPLHF. In nucleotides, the CDR3 is TGTGCCAGCAGTTACACGGAGAGCTCCTATAATTCACCCCTCCACTTT.

The chain employs TRBV6-1 and TRBJ2-2; possible D gene TRBD1, 5 bases. The V gene lost 1 base and the J gene lost 4 bases, with 10 bases spanning the gap. Germline CDR1 reads MNHNS; CDR2 reads SASEGT. The CDR3 spans 15 residues. The CDR3 nucleotides are TGTGCCAGCAGTGAAGGAACAGGCCGCACCGGGGAGCTGTTTTTT. It yields the protein CASSEGTGRTGELFF.

This clone was seen a handful of times. This specimen includes other DNA sequences encoding the same CDR3. The chain is built from TRBV7-6 and TRBJ2-3; no clear D. Trimming stripped 1 base from V and 1 base from J, with 9 bases between. Germline values: CDR1 SGHVS, CDR2 FNYEAQ. The CDR3 runs 15 residues. CDR3: CASSLDPGRTDTQYF. The CDR3 DNA follows: TGTGCCAGCAGCTTAGATCCAGGACGCACAGATACGCAGTATTTT.

With respect to this clone: Other DNA sequences in the same sample also yield this CDR3. J is TRBJ2-5 and V is TRBV18; D call uncertain. This CDR3 spans 12 amino acids. Deletions cut 3 bases from V and 2 bases from J, with 4 bases between. The V gene's germline CDR1 is KGHSH and CDR2 LQKENI. CDR3 nucleotides: TGTGCCAGCTCACCGTCACAAGAGACCCAGTACTTC. Translating gives CASSPSQETQYF.

The gene calls are TRBV2 and TRBJ2-7; D not resolved. Germline assignment: CDR1 SNHLY and CDR2 FYNNEI. This CDR3 contains 13 residues. V was cut by 6 bases and J by 7 bases, with 16 bases left in between. CDR3 in amino acids: CASRGTEASEQYF. CDR3 DNA sequence: TGTGCCAGCAGAGGTACAGAAGCCTCGGAGCAGTACTTC.

The chain links TRBV24-1 to TRBJ2-3; 13 positions match TRBD2. With V trimmed by 3 bases and J by 2 bases, 7 bases remained unmatched. Germline V gives CDR1 KGHDR, CDR2 SFDVKD. The CDR3 has 18 residues. This CDR3 is CATSDTLLAGGFTDTQYF. The CDR3 DNA reads TGTGCCACCAGTGATACCTTACTAGCGGGGGGGTTCACAGATACGCAGTATTTT.

The chain has TRBV11-2 and TRBJ2-7, with TRBD2 identical over 8 bases. The germline gives CDR1 SGHAT, CDR2 FQNNGV. V shed 1 base, J shed 0 bases, and the junction held 2 bases outside the gene matches. The CDR3 consists of 15 residues. DNA for the CDR3: TGTGCCAGCAGCTTAGCGGGGGGGCCCTCCTACGAGCAGTACTTC. Translating it yields CASSLAGGPSYEQYF.

The chain is built from TRBV19 and TRBJ1-4, with D maybe TRBD1 (6 bases). Looked up from germline, CDR1 is LNHDA and CDR2 is SQIVND (reference sequence). The CDR3 consists of 14 residues. V lost 10 bases and J 3 bases, leaving 15 bases between the germline ends. In DNA, the CDR3 is TGTGCCACTACCAGGGACATGGCTAATGAAAAACTGTTTTTT. Translated, it gives CATTRDMANEKLFF.